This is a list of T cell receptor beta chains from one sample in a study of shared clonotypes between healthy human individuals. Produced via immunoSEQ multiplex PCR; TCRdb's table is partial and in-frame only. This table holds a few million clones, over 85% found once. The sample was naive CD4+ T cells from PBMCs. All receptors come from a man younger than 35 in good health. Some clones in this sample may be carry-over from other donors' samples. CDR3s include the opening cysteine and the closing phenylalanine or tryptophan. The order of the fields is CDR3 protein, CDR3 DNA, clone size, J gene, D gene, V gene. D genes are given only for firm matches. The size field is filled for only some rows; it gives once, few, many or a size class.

CAISESAPGYGYTF	TGTGCCATCAGTGAGTCCGCGCCAGGGTATGGCTACACCTTC	-	TRBJ1-2	-	TRBV10-3
CASSYSGGSYNEQFF	TGTGCCAGCAGCTATAGCGGGGGCTCCTACAATGAGCAGTTCTTC	-	TRBJ2-1	TRBD2	TRBV9
CASSSRRQGATDTQYF	TGTGCCAGCAGCTCCCGCCGACAGGGGGCCACAGATACGCAGTATTTT	-	TRBJ2-3	TRBD1	TRBV11-2
CASSEDYTPYGYTF	TGTGCCAGCAGTGAAGACTATACCCCCTATGGCTACACCTTC	-	TRBJ1-2	-	TRBV25-1
CASSYFGQSGANVLTF	TGTGCCAGCAGTTACTTCGGACAGTCTGGGGCCAACGTCCTGACTTTC	-	TRBJ2-6	-	TRBV6-5
CASSVSGGSSYNEQFF	TGTGCCAGCAGCGTGTCGGGGGGGAGTTCCTACAATGAGCAGTTCTTC	-	TRBJ2-1	TRBD2	TRBV9
CASSSQQGGKTQYF	TGTGCCAGCAGCTCACAACAGGGGGGGAAGACCCAGTACTTC	-	TRBJ2-5	-	TRBV7-9
CASSLFSREKLFF	TGTGCCAGCAGTTTGTTTAGTAGAGAAAAACTGTTTTTT	-	TRBJ1-4	-	TRBV28
CASNSHTGANYGYTF	TGTGCCAGTAACTCCCACACCGGTGCTAACTATGGCTACACCTTC	-	TRBJ1-2	-	TRBV19
CASSVSNGGELFF	TGTGCCAGCAGCGTATCAAACGGCGGGGAGCTGTTTTTT	-	TRBJ2-2	-	TRBV9
CSVRNSGERSSYEQYF	TGCAGCGTTCGTAATAGCGGGGAAAGGAGCTCCTACGAGCAGTACTTC	-	TRBJ2-7	TRBD2	TRBV29-1
CASSFGRGTLGETQYF	TGTGCCAGCAGCTTCGGTAGGGGGACCCTTGGGGAGACCCAGTACTTC	few	TRBJ2-5	-	TRBV7-9
CAGSRAEGADTQYF	TGTGCCGGGTCGAGAGCCGAGGGTGCAGATACGCAGTATTTT	-	TRBJ2-3	-	TRBV30
CASSLGSTNTGELFF	TGTGCCAGCAGCCTGGGGAGCACGAACACCGGGGAGCTGTTTTTT	-	TRBJ2-2	-	TRBV6-1
CASSDPSGTGFETQYF	TGTGCCAGCAGTGATCCCTCCGGGACAGGGTTTGAGACCCAGTACTTC	-	TRBJ2-5	TRBD1	TRBV2
CASSHTPTPATNEKLFF	TGCGCCAGCAGCCATACACCGACACCTGCAACTAATGAAAAACTGTTTTTT	-	TRBJ1-4	-	TRBV4-1
CASSEGLAGATDTQYF	TGCGCCAGCAGTGAGGGGCTGGCGGGAGCGACAGATACGCAGTATTTT	-	TRBJ2-3	TRBD2	TRBV10-1
CASSSRHLSISETQYF	TGTGCCAGCAGTTCTAGGCACCTCTCAATCTCAGAGACCCAGTACTTC	-	TRBJ2-5	-	TRBV28
CAISDLGQPLGRGNTIYF	TGTGCCATCAGTGACTTGGGACAGCCCCTTGGTCGTGGAAACACCATATATTTT	-	TRBJ1-3	TRBD1	TRBV10-3
CASGVEGGTDTQYF	TGTGCCAGCGGCGTCGAGGGAGGGACAGATACGCAGTATTTT	-	TRBJ2-3	TRBD2	TRBV5-6
CASSLGVQETQYF	TGTGCCAGCAGTCTAGGAGTCCAAGAGACCCAGTACTTC	once	TRBJ2-5	-	TRBV11-1
CATSRDRRGRNTGELFF	TGTGCCACCAGCAGAGATCGAAGGGGGCGGAACACCGGGGAGCTGTTTTTT	-	TRBJ2-2	TRBD1	TRBV15
CASSYLRLAGGFGAGELFF	TGTGCCAGCAGTTACCTCAGGCTAGCGGGGGGTTTCGGTGCCGGGGAGCTGTTTTTT	-	TRBJ2-2	TRBD2	TRBV28
CASSLAGYQPQHF	TGCGCCAGCAGCTTGGCAGGTTATCAGCCCCAGCATTTT	-	TRBJ1-5	-	TRBV5-1
CASSEGVDPLSYEQYF	TGTGCCAGCAGTGAAGGTGTGGACCCCCTCTCCTACGAGCAGTACTTC	-	TRBJ2-7	-	TRBV2
CASSGVGTGHEQYF	TGCGCCAGCAGCGGAGTAGGAACGGGGCACGAGCAGTACTTC	once	TRBJ2-7	-	TRBV5-1
CASSPTVAGVSYNEQFF	TGTGCCAGCTCACCGACTGTAGCGGGGGTCTCCTACAATGAGCAGTTCTTC	-	TRBJ2-1	TRBD2	TRBV18
CASSQRRTLNEKLFF	TGCGCCAGCAGCCAGAGACGGACCCTAAATGAAAAACTGTTTTTT	-	TRBJ1-4	-	TRBV4-3
CASSPAGTAAGNEQFF	TGTGCCAGCAGCCCAGCCGGGACAGCGGCAGGGAATGAGCAGTTCTTC	-	TRBJ2-1	TRBD1	TRBV5-4
CASVGFSGNTIYF	TGTGCCAGCGTAGGGTTCTCTGGAAACACCATATATTTT	-	TRBJ1-3	-	TRBV6-5
CASSFRQGYYNEQFF	TGTGCCAGCAGTTTTCGGCAGGGGTATTACAATGAGCAGTTCTTC	-	TRBJ2-1	-	TRBV28
CASRAGGVPFKGTDTQYF	TGTGCCAGCAGAGCGGGAGGGGTCCCCTTCAAGGGCACAGATACGCAGTATTTT	once	TRBJ2-3	TRBD2	TRBV28
CASSLLGLNTEAFF	TGCGCCAGCAGCTTGTTAGGGCTGAACACTGAAGCTTTCTTT	-	TRBJ1-1	-	TRBV5-1
CASSIPQTYNEQFF	TGTGCCAGCAGTATTCCACAAACCTACAATGAGCAGTTCTTC	-	TRBJ2-1	-	TRBV28
CASSRSELAGGMAQFF	TGCGCCAGCAGCCGATCCGAGCTAGCGGGAGGGATGGCGCAGTTCTTC	-	TRBJ2-1	TRBD2	TRBV5-1
CASRPPGGNSNQPQHF	TGTGCCAGCAGGCCGCCCGGGGGAAATAGCAATCAGCCCCAGCATTTT	-	TRBJ1-5	-	TRBV28
CASSTYNEQFF	TGTGCCAGCAGTACATACAATGAGCAGTTCTTC	-	TRBJ2-1	-	TRBV6-6
CASSASGTGMDGYTF	TGTGCCAGCAGCGCATCCGGGACAGGGATGGATGGCTACACCTTC	-	TRBJ1-2	TRBD1	TRBV7-9
CASSAVDLDRNNYGYTF	TGTGCCAGCAGTGCAGTCGATTTGGACAGGAATAACTATGGCTACACCTTC	-	TRBJ1-2	TRBD1	TRBV28
CAISEIGPLAYGYTF	TGTGCCATCAGTGAAATAGGCCCTTTGGCCTATGGCTACACCTTC	-	TRBJ1-2	-	TRBV10-3
CASDPRLKGAQRAFF	TGTGCCAGCGACCCTAGATTAAAAGGGGCACAGAGAGCTTTCTTT	-	TRBJ1-1	-	TRBV21-1
CASRYGVADLSYEQYF	TGTGCCAGCAGATACGGCGTAGCGGACCTCTCCTACGAGCAGTACTTC	-	TRBJ2-7	-	TRBV6-6
CASSLSYLLMDEQFF	TGTGCCAGCAGCCTGTCGTATCTCCTAATGGATGAGCAGTTCTTC	-	TRBJ2-1	-	TRBV4-2
CAWSPSWDNRLTDTQYF	TGTGCCTGGAGTCCTTCATGGGATAACAGGCTCACAGATACGCAGTATTTT	once	TRBJ2-3	-	TRBV30
CASSSPTGDNQPQHF	TGTGCCAGCAGTTCACCGACAGGGGACAATCAGCCCCAGCATTTT	-	TRBJ1-5	TRBD1	TRBV28
CASSPDPGQGTGANVLTF	TGTGCCAGCAGCCCGGATCCGGGACAGGGTACCGGGGCCAACGTCCTGACTTTC	once	TRBJ2-6	TRBD1	TRBV7-9
CASSYRTGGWETQYF	TGTGCCAGCAGCTACCGGACAGGGGGCTGGGAGACCCAGTACTTC	-	TRBJ2-5	TRBD1	TRBV7-3
CASSGRGDAYNEQFF	TGCGCCAGCAGCGGTAGGGGGGACGCTTACAATGAGCAGTTCTTC	-	TRBJ2-1	-	TRBV5-1
CASSFEGEETQYF	TGCGCCAGCAGCTTTGAGGGCGAGGAGACCCAGTACTTC	-	TRBJ2-5	-	TRBV5-1